These 22 T cell receptor beta chains were all obtained from the same sample, sequenced in a study of vaccination and CD4 T cells after COVID-19. Treatment defined: approximately 10-day PBMC culture with coronavirus spike peptide pools or control peptides (ViraFEST assay). Researchers used the Oncomine TCR Beta short-read assay to sequence DNA from cultured CD4+ T cells. TCRdb re-called the PCR reads with MiXCR, one entry per CDR3 protein. In the table there are about 10,000 distinct CDR3 sequences, about 60% of which are singletons. No antigen has been assigned to these receptors. The sample taken for sequencing was CD4+ T cells from blood, cultured in vitro. Receptors originate from a human donor who had recovered from COVID-19.

The V and J genes are TRBV7-2 and TRBJ1-1; the match to TRBD1 covers 7 bases. The CDR3 totals 14 residues. CDR1 and CDR2 (germline): SGHTA, FQGNSA. V was clipped by 5 bases and J by 0 bases; unmatched bases: 3. The DNA of the CDR3 is TGTGCCAGCAGCGGGGGACAGATGAACACTGAAGCTTTCTTT. Its protein is CASSGGQMNTEAFF.

This clonotype was found once. The genes are TRBV12-3 or TRBV12-4 and TRBJ1-6, with 9 bases aligning to TRBD1. Germline trimming cut 7 bases from V and 9 bases from J; bases unmatched to any gene: 7. The CDR3 totals 14 residues. The CDR3 sequence: CASTGTGTGSPLHF. The CDR3 DNA follows: TGTGCCAGCACCGGGACAGGGACCGGTTCACCCCTCCACTTT.

The CDR3 is CASSPMDRVQETQYF. CDR3 coding DNA: TGTGCCAGCAGTCCAATGGACAGGGTCCAAGAGACCCAGTACTTC. This chain uses TRBV28 with TRBJ2-5; 8 bases fit TRBD1. The V gene end was trimmed by 5 bases and the J gene end by 1 base; junction bases not matched to a gene: 6. This CDR3 comprises 15 residues. Germline CDR1 is MDHEN and CDR2 is SYDVKM.

The chain joins TRBV29-1 to TRBJ2-3; 10 nucleotides agree with TRBD1. From germline, CDR1 is SQVTM and CDR2 ANQGSEA. V dropped 2 bases and J dropped 2; count of bases not matched to a gene: 4. This CDR3 has 15 amino acids. Written as DNA, the CDR3 is TGCAGCGTTGAATTGGGGACAGGGGCCACAGATACGCAGTATTTT. Its protein is CSVELGTGATDTQYF.

The V and J genes are TRBV6-1 and TRBJ2-7, with 7 bases identical to TRBD2. V shed 2 bases, J shed 0 bases, and the junction held 7 bases outside the gene matches. The CDR3 consists of 16 residues. Germline CDR1 MNHNS, CDR2 SASEGT. The chain's CDR3 is CASSEPVSGASYEQYF. CDR3 nucleotides: TGTGCCAGCAGTGAACCGGTGAGCGGGGCCTCCTACGAGCAGTACTTC.

The chain employs TRBV30 and TRBJ1-1; D gene uncertain. In germline, CDR1 is GTSNPN, CDR2 SVGIG (reference sequence). The V and J ends lost 4 bases and 0 bases respectively, with 15 bases between them. This CDR3 is 15 amino acids long. Here the CDR3 DNA reads TGTGCCTGGACCTACTTTGACGGGATGAACACTGAAGCTTTCTTT. Protein product: CAWTYFDGMNTEAFF.

In its sample, this clonotype was seen a few times. The chain uses TRBV20-1 and TRBJ1-4; D possibly corresponds to TRBD1 (5 bases). Germline assignment: CDR1 DFQATT and CDR2 SNEGSKA (reference sequence). This CDR3 region has 15 residues. Trimming left V 3 bases short and J 4 bases short, with 15 bases between. The CDR3, as DNA: TGCAGTGCTAGGCTACTGGGGCAGGGTAATGAAAAACTGTTTTTT. Encoded protein: CSARLLGQGNEKLFF.

V usage is TRBV7-2 and J usage is TRBJ2-1; D unclear. CDR1 is SGHTA and CDR2 is FQGNSA in the germline V gene. V lost 1 base and J lost 9, with 10 bases in between. The CDR3 loop spans 13 amino acids. Written as DNA, the CDR3 is TGTGCCAGCAGCTTAGAAGTATTTCTTGAGCAGTTCTTC. Its translation: CASSLEVFLEQFF.

The gene calls are TRBV27 and TRBJ1-1; TRBD1 is a possible D gene (6 bases). Germline V lookup: CDR1 MNHEY, CDR2 SMNVEV (reference sequence). CDR3 size: 13 residues. The V gene lost 7 bases and the J gene lost 8 bases, with 17 bases spanning the gap. CDR3 in amino acids: CASTRSGRGEAFF. CDR3 coding DNA: TGTGCCAGCACCCGGTCTGGCAGGGGAGAAGCTTTCTTT.

The genes are TRBV6-1 and TRBJ2-7, with 8 bases identical to TRBD1. Per germline, CDR1 MNHNS and CDR2 SASEGT. This CDR3 comprises 16 residues. Trimming took 1 base from V and 0 from J; bases not matched to a gene: 5. The CDR3 sequence is CASSEGTGFSSYEQYF. The DNA for the CDR3 is TGTGCCAGCAGTGAAGGGACAGGGTTTAGCTCCTACGAGCAGTACTTC.

This clonotype is labeled as medium-sized (0.01 to 0.1%). The gene calls are TRBV10-1 and TRBJ2-3; D uncertain. Germline CDR1 reads WNHNN; CDR2 reads SYGVQD (reference sequence). Trimming took 8 bases from V and 11 from J, leaving 14 bases between them. The CDR3 is 11 residues long. The CDR3 here is CASAPGDGQYF. The CDR3 DNA reads TGCGCCAGCGCTCCAGGTGATGGGCAGTATTTT.

The chain combines TRBV15 with TRBJ1-5; D is perhaps TRBD1 (6 bases). This CDR3 has 15 amino acids. Germline CDR1 is LNHNV and CDR2 is YYDKDF (reference sequence). With 5 bases removed from V and 1 base from J, the gap between germline ends came to 12 bases. The CDR3 loop reads CATSRGDTSNQPQHF. Written as DNA, the CDR3 is TGTGCCACCAGCCGAGGGGACACCAGCAATCAGCCCCAGCATTTT.

Only one count was recorded for this clonotype. The gene calls are TRBV2 and TRBJ1-5, with 10 bases matching TRBD1. J was trimmed by 5 bases and V by 7 bases; bases with no gene match: 2. In germline, CDR1 is SNHLY, CDR2 FYNNEI. The CDR3 totals 13 residues. CDR3 DNA sequence: TGTGCCAGCACGGGACAGGGGTATCAGCCCCAGCATTTT. The encoded protein is CASTGQGYQPQHF.

This chain uses TRBV12-3 or TRBV12-4 with TRBJ2-3; 7 bases align to TRBD1. The CDR3 consists of 15 residues. V shed 10 bases, J shed 0 bases, and the junction held 10 bases outside the gene matches. As DNA, the CDR3 is TGTGCCATCAAACGACAGGGCGCGAGCACAGATACGCAGTATTTT. Its protein product is CAIKRQGASTDTQYF.

V gene TRBV5-4 combines with J gene TRBJ2-5; 8 nucleotides match TRBD2. This CDR3 comprises 15 residues. J was trimmed by 5 bases and V by 2 bases; bases with no gene match: 8. CDR1 is SGHNT, CDR2 YYREEE, per germline (reference sequence). CDR3 nucleotides: TGTGCCAGCAGCTTCACTAGCGGCTCTCGGGAGACCCAGTACTTC. Protein product: CASSFTSGSRETQYF.

V and J are TRBV7-2 and TRBJ2-5, with D tentatively TRBD1 (5 bases). This CDR3 comprises 13 residues. In germline, CDR1 is SGHTA, CDR2 FQGNSA. V was trimmed by 5 bases and J by 2 bases, leaving 9 bases between them. The CDR3 protein is CASSPDRQETQYF. CDR3 coding DNA: TGTGCCAGCAGCCCCGACAGACAAGAGACCCAGTACTTC.

The genes are TRBV19 and TRBJ2-2; D may be TRBD2 (6 bases). Germline V gene sequence: CDR1 LNHDA, CDR2 SQIVND (reference sequence). The CDR3 loop spans 17 amino acids. Trimming left V 5 bases short and J 1 base short, with 17 bases between. In DNA, the CDR3 is TGTGCCAGTAGTCCAGCCCCCGGGCGGGGGAACACCGGGGAGCTGTTTTTT. Protein product: CASSPAPGRGNTGELFF.

V gene TRBV7-8 combines with J gene TRBJ1-5; 7 bases line up with TRBD1. Germline loops: CDR1 SGHVS, CDR2 FQNEAQ. The CDR3 spans 15 residues. V lost 5 bases, J lost 4 bases, and 8 bases stayed unmatched. The CDR3 reads CASSPRQGGNQPQHF. The CDR3 DNA sequence: TGTGCCAGCAGCCCCCGACAGGGAGGGAATCAGCCCCAGCATTTT.

The chain uses TRBV30 and TRBJ2-7, with D possibly being TRBD2 (6 bases). Trimming cost V 3 bases and J 6 bases, with 15 bases left between them. There are 13 residues in the CDR3. Looked up from germline, CDR1 is GTSNPN and CDR2 is SVGIG (reference sequence). The CDR3, as DNA: TGTGCCTGGAGCAGAGCGGAGGGAATCGAGCAGTACTTC. Protein product: CAWSRAEGIEQYF. The variable domain in full, with the rest retrieved from reference TRBV30 and TRBJ2-7, is SQTIHQWPATLVQPVGSPLSLECTVEGTSNPNLYWYRQAAGRGLQLLFYSVGIGQISSEVPQNLSASRPQDRQFILSSKKLLLSDSGFYLCAWSRAEGIEQYFGPGTRLTVT.

This chain joins TRBV5-1 and TRBJ1-1; no reliable D call. Trimming pared 2 bases from V and 0 bases from J, leaving 8 bases between. The CDR3 consists of 14 residues. The germline V gene encodes CDR1 SGHRS and CDR2 YFSETQ. The CDR3 protein is CASSFGTLNTEAFF. In DNA, the CDR3 is TGCGCCAGCAGCTTCGGCACACTGAACACTGAAGCTTTCTTT.

The gene calls are TRBV30 and TRBJ1-2, with D unclear. Trimming pared 1 base from V and 8 bases from J, leaving 14 bases between. CDR1 and CDR2 from the germline V gene are GTSNPN and SVGIG (reference sequence). The CDR3 spans 13 residues. CDR3 protein: CAWSDERVGGYTF. In nucleotides, the CDR3 is TGTGCCTGGAGTGATGAGAGGGTTGGAGGCTACACCTTC. The whole variable domain, filled in from reference TRBV30 and TRBJ1-2, reads SQTIHQWPATLVQPVGSPLSLECTVEGTSNPNLYWYRQAAGRGLQLLFYSVGIGQISSEVPQNLSASRPQDRQFILSSKKLLLSDSGFYLCAWSDERVGGYTFGSGTRLTVV.

This clonotype was observed a handful of times. The chain carries TRBV11-2 and TRBJ2-2; D is tentatively TRBD1 or TRBD2 (5 bases each). The CDR3 is 13 amino acids. V was shortened by 6 bases and J by 3 bases, with 8 bases between the two germline ends. Germline lookup yields CDR1 SGHAT and CDR2 FQNNGV. The CDR3 nucleotides read TGTGCCAGCAGGGGGGTTGACACCGGGGAGCTGTTTTTT. Its protein product is CASRGVDTGELFF.